This is a list of T cell receptor beta chains from one sample in a study of T cell repertoires in cytomegalovirus infection. These receptors have no known antigen. TCRdb re-called the reads with MiXCR, one entry per CDR3 protein. The table includes 370,000 or so distinct CDR3 sequences, roughly a third detected once. This specimen consisted of cultured PBMCs, obtained from culture after CMV antigen stimulation. These receptors came from a human donor in good health (CMV status not recorded). Some clones in this sample may be carry-over from other donors' samples. Each CDR3 is given with its conserved first and last residue. D genes are given only for firm matches. Size is stated for part of the rows, as once, few or many counts, or as a class when the clone is expanded.

clone size	V gene	D gene	J gene	CDR3 protein	CDR3 DNA
-	TRBV12-3/TRBV12-4	-	TRBJ2-7	CASSLRGGKGTYF	TGTGCCAGCAGCCTCCGGGGAGGAAAAGGGACGTACTTC
-	TRBV5-1	-	TRBJ2-3	CASRFGGSTDTQYF	TGCGCCAGCAGGTTTGGGGGATCGACAGATACGCAGTATTTT
-	TRBV18	-	TRBJ2-5	CASSPPSGYKETQYF	TGTGCGAGCTCACCACCCTCCGGGTATAAAGAGACCCAGTACTTC
-	TRBV6-5	TRBD1	TRBJ2-1	CASTRGQGWSEQFF	TGTGCCAGCACCAGGGGGCAGGGATGGAGTGAGCAGTTCTTC
-	TRBV6-2/TRBV6-3	TRBD2	TRBJ2-1	CASSYSRVAGEYEQFF	TGTGCCAGCAGTTACTCGAGGGTAGCGGGAGAGTATGAGCAGTTCTTC
few	TRBV20-1	-	TRBJ2-7	CSAFLGYSYEQYF	TGCAGTGCTTTTCTCGGGTATTCGTACGAGCAGTACTTC
few	TRBV7-9	-	TRBJ2-5	CASSGGTRILETQYF	TGTGCCAGCAGCGGGGGGACTCGGATTTTGGAGACCCAGTACTTC
-	TRBV6-5	TRBD1	TRBJ2-2	CASSRQGRGTGELFF	TGTGCCAGCAGTCGACAGGGTCGAGGCACCGGGGAGCTGTTTTTT
-	TRBV10-3	-	TRBJ2-1	CAIRISISGASYNEQFF	TGTGCCATCAGAATTAGTATTAGCGGAGCCTCCTACAATGAGCAGTTCTTC
few	TRBV7-2	-	TRBJ1-1	CASSFRAANTEAFF	TGTGCCAGCAGCTTCAGGGCGGCGAACACTGAAGCTTTCTTT
-	TRBV6-1	-	TRBJ1-2	CASSLISGFYTF	TGTGCCAGCAGTTTAATCAGTGGATTCTACACCTTC
-	TRBV11-1	-	TRBJ1-1	CASTSYRGQRQAFF	TGTGCCAGCACCTCTTATCGGGGGCAGAGGCAGGCTTTCTTT
once	TRBV20-1	-	TRBJ1-3	CSASPRVGVGNTIYF	TGCAGTGCTAGTCCCAGGGTCGGGGTAGGAAACACCATATATTTT
few	TRBV7-2	-	TRBJ2-1	CASSLVFFSGGSADNEQFF	TGTGCCAGCAGCTTAGTTTTCTTTTCCGGCGGGTCGGCTGACAATGAGCAGTTCTTC
-	TRBV7-4	-	TRBJ1-2	CASSLLSGVGGYTF	TGTGCCAGCAGCTTATTGTCCGGGGTCGGTGGCTACACCTTC
-	TRBV10-3	TRBD1	TRBJ1-2	CAVQGALYHGYTF	TGTGCCGTCCAGGGGGCCCTATATCATGGCTACACCTTC
few	TRBV6-1	-	TRBJ2-2	CASSPGFNTGELFF	TGTGCCAGCAGTCCGGGGTTCAACACCGGGGAGCTGTTTTTT
few	TRBV7-2	-	TRBJ1-6	CASSSVAGGHSPLHF	TGTGCCAGCAGCTCGGTAGCCGGAGGGCATTCACCCCTCCACTTT
many	TRBV3-1	-	TRBJ1-6	CASSRRQANSPLHF	TGTGCCAGCAGCCGGAGGCAGGCTAATTCACCCCTCCACTTT
-	TRBV9	-	TRBJ1-2	CASSVPRDSYTF	TGTGCCAGCAGCGTACCCAGGGATAGCTACACCTTC
few	TRBV7-2	TRBD1	TRBJ1-2	CASSLTGDDYGYTF	TGTGCCAGCAGCTTAACAGGGGACGACTATGGCTACACCTTC
few	TRBV11-2	-	TRBJ2-3	CASSPSAGGTDTQYF	TGTGCCAGCAGCCCGAGTGCTGGGGGCACAGATACGCAGTATTTT
-	TRBV19	-	TRBJ2-3	CASSMDRVGAGGRDTQYF	TGTGCCAGTAGTATGGATAGGGTAGGAGCGGGCGGGCGAGATACGCAGTATTTT
-	TRBV5-4	-	TRBJ2-3	CASSLARVSDTQYF	TGTGCCAGCAGCCTCGCCCGAGTGTCGGATACGCAGTATTTT